This T cell receptor (beta chain) was captured by sequencing in a study of shared clonotypes between healthy human individuals. TCRdb keeps only in-frame clones here, not all; method: immunoSEQ multiplex PCR. The sample includes approximately 2,000,000 clones, around 90% seen only once; the top ten take around 0.38%. Trimming took 5 bases from V and 4 from J; bases not matched to a gene: 7. The V gene's germline CDR1 is KGHSH and CDR2 LQKENI. This CDR3 spans 15 amino acids. Material for sequencing was naive CD4+ T cells from PBMCs. The subset was: CD45RA+ positively selected. The chain couples TRBV18 to TRBJ1-1; 10 bases are shared with TRBD1. The origin of this receptor is a man between 18 and 35 years old in good health. Some clones in this sample may be carry-over from other donors' samples. CDR3 DNA: TGTGCCAGCTCAAGACAGGGGGCCGAGGGCACTGAAGCTTTCTTT. This encodes CASSRQGAEGTEAFF.